The present T cell receptor (beta chain) was sequenced within a study of blood T cell repertoires in COVID-19. Study information: Italy, Spain and the United States were the sources of the convalescent and acute COVID-19 samples. PBMCs, B-cell-depleted T cells, or T cells were the source of the cDNA or gDNA that made up the material.

Source study methods: Estimates of nucleated cell counts were drawn from the amplification of reference gene primers. Sequencing used immunoSEQ multiplex PCR; TCRdb keeps in-frame clones, though not all of them. V and J calls and clone size are copied from that table; D and trimming were computed from the DNA. The sample lists some 140,000 clones; roughly four fifths were seen once. The sequenced sample was peripheral blood. This TCR derives from a woman aged 55-75 years with COVID-19, enrolled during active disease.

CDR3 sequence reads: CASSQAGGLGTEQFF. The CDR3 DNA follows: TGCGCCAGCAGCCAAGCAGGGGGATTGGGTACCGAGCAGTTCTTC. The chain links TRBV4-1 to TRBJ2-1; TRBD1 matches at 7 bases. V trimming: 1 base; J trimming: 10 bases; junction bases outside the gene matches: 10. Germline lookup yields CDR1 MGHRA and CDR2 YSYEKL. The CDR3 sequence is 15 residues long.